This T cell receptor (beta chain) was observed in a study of blood T cell repertoires in COVID-19 (dated by TCRdb to about 2020). Background on the whole study: The collaborator samples originated in the United States, Italy and Spain and spanned the acute and convalescent phases of COVID-19. The material from the prospective study consisted of cDNA or gDNA derived from T cells, B-cell-depleted T cells, or PBMCs. Where available, HLA class I and class II types were taken from metadata supplied by the sample provider and were not determined by assay-based typing. Deeply sampled blood TCRbeta repertoires from subjects exposed to, actively infected with, or recovered from COVID-19 were included in the dataset. A freely available public database, intended as a resource for researchers studying the immune response to SARS-CoV-2, is where the repertoires were released. Samples came from the ongoing ImmuneRACE study (first 160 participants) plus 1,254 subjects from 6 global collaborators. Nearly every sample came with metadata listing a de-identified subject ID, COVID-19 status, age in years and sex.

In the prospective study, participants were roughly 18 to 100 years old, resided in about two dozen geographic areas of the United States, and were enrolled through a virtual design. To assign participants to cohorts, the prospective study relied on clinical history that participants themselves reported in a screening survey and a study questionnaire. Recovered participants in ImmuneRACE Cohort 3 were defined as having two consecutive negative NP/OP PCR tests, clearance from a healthcare professional, or resolution of symptoms. In the prospective study, mobile phlebotomists collected whole blood, serum and a nasopharyngeal or oropharyngeal swab from each participant. Participants in the prospective study had the option to provide additional blood draws and questionnaires over a 2-month period. Blood samples from the prospective study were shipped frozen or at room temperature prior to DNA extraction.

The immunoSEQ Assay, a bias-controlled multiplex PCR, was used to amplify TCRbeta CDR3 regions from genomic DNA. Per the source publication's procedure: The number of nucleated cells in each sample was estimated from the amplification of reference gene primers within the assay. To quantify the absolute abundance of each unique TCRbeta CDR3 rearrangement, sequence reads were collapsed and filtered. Productive Simpson clonality was computed per sample as the square root of Simpson's diversity index over productive rearrangements. TCRdb took over this immuneACCESS table, retaining in-frame rearrangements with V and J assigned. Such tables are incomplete; in checked studies, under half of the missing clones stem from an unresolved V gene, and the remainder is unexplained. That table is the source of V, J and clone size, and D and trimming were worked out from the DNA. The sample table shows roughly 190,000 clones, and about 88% are seen once. The biggest ten clones account for about 0.8% of the sample.

Worth noting for this clone: Its antigen remains undetermined. The record has no base qualities; no much larger clone is one base away.

According to the germline V gene, CDR1 reads SGDLS and CDR2 reads YYNGEE. Reading from cysteine to phenylalanine, the CDR3 counts 16 amino acids. Only the CDR3 DNA stays, 48 bases, in frame from base 1. V lost 4 bases and J lost 1 base, and the count of bases not matched to a germline gene is 7. Overall study results and their limits: Clinical and demographic metadata were provided uncurated, with the amount varying by source and participant.

The V gene is TRBV9 and the J gene is TRBJ2-5, with 10 junctional bases fitting TRBD2. The sample comprised PBMCs or T cells enriched from blood (not recorded which). The TCR was taken from a woman between 18 and 29 years old who had recovered from COVID-19. The DNA sequence reads TGTGCCAGCAGCCTAGGCCCTAGCGGGGGCCAAGAGACCCAGTACTTC. Its protein reads: CASSLGPSGGQETQYF.